This TCR beta chain was retrieved from a study of PD-1 blockade in classical Hodgkin lymphoma. Study-level background: Nivolumab dosing for patients was 3 mg/kg, administered intravenously every 2 weeks.

Using immunoSEQ multiplex PCR, the repertoire was profiled, and TCRdb retains in-frame clones only, with some absent. The sample holds tens of thousands of clones, more than 70% seen once. The V and J ends lost 1 base and 6 bases respectively, with 7 bases between them. CDR1 is SGHNT and CDR2 is YENEEA in the germline V gene. This CDR3 is built from 13 residues. As regards this clone: Its target is unknown.

Overall study results and limits: Prior to therapy, complete responders displayed diversity much like that of newly diagnosed patients. Newly diagnosed patients were said to have less baseline TCR diversity than healthy donors did. By C4D1, diversity of CD4+ TCRs had risen significantly, whereas that of CD8+ TCRs had not.

Time point: cycle 4 day 1 (C4D1), after less than seven weeks of nivolumab. All trial patients relapsed after autologous stem cell transplantation. The sequence was collected from a human donor with classical Hodgkin lymphoma. The gene calls are TRBV11-3 and TRBJ2-1; D is ambiguous. Sequencing used peripheral blood mononuclear cells (PBMCs), obtained before the fourth cycle of nivolumab. DNA of the CDR3: TGTGCCAGCAGCTTAGGCCGACTCAATGAGCAGTTCTTC. Translated: CASSLGRLNEQFF.